Included here is one TCR beta chain sequence, with context. No cognate antigen has been identified for it. Base quality data are lacking; no much larger clone is found one base away. The TCR beta CDR3 regions were amplified from the RNA transcripts. For the first round of RT-PCR on the TCR CDR3, the HTBI primer set was used together with the Qiagen OneStep RT-PCR kit. Libraries were constructed in a second round of multiplex PCR, after which size selection and purification were carried out. The libraries were sequenced on an Illumina HiSeq2000 using paired-end 100 bp reads. The study's processing was this. SOAPnuke was used to process the raw data, throwing out any read that contained adapters or uncalled bases, had a mean Phred below 15, or lacked an exact constant-primer or identifier match. High-quality paired reads were merged using COPE v1.2.5, and each unique nucleotide sequence was defined as a clonotype. MiTCR v1.1 was used to align clonotypes to the IMGT TRBV, TRBD and TRBJ reference segments. Only V-J combinations with frequency above 0.0001, covering 99% to 99.2% of repertoires, were analysed. A TCS score was defined as the ratio between F50 (clonal expansion) and ExV (chaos), using BLOSUM62-based TCRdist between CDR3 peptides within each V-J. Welch's t-statistics and random forest reduced roughly 500 V-J features to 13, which were used in a naive Bayes classifier (R e1071). Starting from the raw public reads, TCRdb applied fastp trimming at Q25, assembled clones with MiXCR and retained in-frame beta chains. Each entry is one CDR3 protein sequence, shown with its most common DNA and genes. The V and J calls and clone size come from TCRdb's table, not from the authors' own analysis. The sample yields around 600,000 distinct CDR3 sequences; 14% were counted once. The ten top clones hold roughly 7.7% of the sample.

This entry is derived from a study of T cells in Graves' hyperthyroidism and ophthalmopathy (dated by TCRdb to between 2018 and 2021). Describing the broader study: Peripheral blood samples were taken at the time of initial diagnosis, prior to any treatment. A discovery cohort of about a hundred patients, approximately 45 with Graves' ophthalmopathy and roughly 59 with stable Graves' hyperthyroidism, was used to find distinguishing TCR V-J signatures. Whether ophthalmopathy could be predicted prospectively was tested in an independent validation cohort made up of 18 to 20 hyperthyroidism patients plus 17 patients who later progressed to ophthalmopathy. The roughly 100 discovery patients were randomly divided into training and test sets at a 7:3 ratio. In addition, the study compared T-cell repertoires in thyroid tissue and in blood from roughly 6 Graves' hyperthyroidism patients. Once sampling was done, hyperthyroidism patients were given methimazole at a starting dose of 30 mg daily, whereas ophthalmopathy patients were given high-dose intravenous methylprednisolone. According to the paper, TCR Vbeta CDR3 sequencing was carried out on about 140 peripheral blood samples, which came from fewer than 50 ophthalmopathy, about 75 hyperthyroidism and approximately 17 progressor patients.

In the ophthalmopathy patients, disease was moderately to severely active, with a Clinical Activity Score of 3 or more, a NOSPECS grade of 4 or more, and a duration of less than 3 months. The study excluded patients with uncontrolled infections, other autoimmune diseases, pregnancy or lactation. Diagnoses relied on clinical symptoms, serum thyroxine and TRAb, thyroid ultrasound and orbital computed tomography. PBMCs were separated from roughly 9.3 ml of fresh peripheral blood using Ficoll-Paque density gradient centrifugation. Total RNA was extracted with Trizol reagent, and quality was checked on an Agilent 2100 Bioanalyzer. Beyond this particular receptor, the publication reports: No statistical method was used to fix the sample size in advance, and group allocation was not hidden from the investigators. Most expanded thyroid clonotypes (frequency above 0.001) were also detected in blood, suggesting blood repertoires may reflect thyroid immune responses. In cross-validation, a model built on a 13 V-J signature told ophthalmopathy apart from stable hyperthyroidism with 87.88% sensitivity and around 83% specificity, and in testing the same model reached 80%/75%. In validation, the model predicted progression to ophthalmopathy a median of approximately 6.6 months before onset, with roughly 68% sensitivity and more than 72% specificity.

The receptor was isolated from a woman aged 18 to 35 with Graves' ophthalmopathy. Sequenced material: blood.

CDR3 sequence: CASSQVGGGAGPGANVLTF. The nucleotide sequence is TGTGCCAGCAGCCAAGTTGGAGGGGGCGCAGGTCCTGGGGCCAACGTCCTGACTTTC. The sequence links TRBV3-1 to TRBJ2-6, and possibly TRBD1, on 7 matching bases. Sequences LGHDT (CDR1) and YNNKEL (CDR2) are obtained from the germline V gene (reference sequence). Counted from cysteine to phenylalanine, this CDR3 has 19 amino acids. Solely the CDR3 DNA is kept, with 57 bases framed from the first base. Trimming removed 1 base from V and 2 bases from J, leaving 18 bases between the germline ends.